The present entry profiles one T cell receptor beta chain with its context. It lacks a known antigen. No base-level quality is on record; no much larger clone is a single base apart. The CDR3 runs 15 amino acids, cysteine and phenylalanine included. The DNA shown is the 45-base CDR3, in frame from base 1. The CDR1 and CDR2 encoded by the germline V gene are KGHSH and LQKENI. V is reduced by 4 bases and J by 3 bases, leaving a spacing of 13 bases between them. This sample was taken from a study of T cell therapy product for transplant patients (dated by TCRdb to the late 2010s). Study-level background: The wider healthy donor group comprised around 19 individuals, roughly ten male and 9 female, aged about 25 to 81 years, in Berlin, Germany. The expansion media were supplemented with either IL-7 and IL-15 at 8 to 10 ng/ml or IL-2 at about 50 U/ml. To assess clonal composition, the TCRbeta repertoires of CMV-specific T-cell products grown with and without rapamycin from the same donors were compared. Using CMV as the model virus, the study developed a next-generation autologous adoptive antiviral T-cell product intended for immunosuppressed solid organ transplant patients. Healthy donors (n = 3) were included in the TCRbeta repertoire analysis of rapamycin-treated and untreated products.

The sample's designation stands for: 20 to 25 nM rapamycin added during CMV-specific T-cell product expansion (Rapa-TCP). The specimen label is understood as: CMVpp65/IE-1-reactive T cells enriched by IFNgamma capture and expanded in vitro. PBMCs were stimulated for around 6 hours with overlapping CMV pp65 and IE-1 peptide pools, each applied at about 0.49 ug/ml. IFNgamma-producing CMV-stimulated cells were positively selected with the IFNgamma Secretion Assay-Cell Enrichment and Detection Kit (Miltenyi Biotec). Enriched IFNgamma+ cells were cultured with irradiated autologous feeders plus either IL-7/IL-15 or IL-2 for roughly 21 days. To provide enough cells for different cell sorting steps, buffy coats were used from 3 of the 19 healthy donors. Biocoll density gradient centrifugation was used to isolate peripheral blood mononuclear cells. Healthy donor buffy coats were obtained from DRK. Genomic DNA was extracted using an AllPrep DNA/RNA Kit, and TCRbeta CDR3 regions were amplified using the immunoSEQ hsTCRb Kit. Regarding the original processing steps: Productive rearrangements, defined as in-frame CDR3 nucleotide sequences without stop codons, were analyzed in immunoSEQ Analyzer 3.0. Sample overlap was measured using the Morisita index, while clonality was calculated from productive entropy normalized to the number of productive rearrangements. In TCRdb, the immuneACCESS table is reduced to in-frame sequences with V and J assigned. These tables do not hold every clone; where another copy was compared, an unresolved V gene accounts for under half, and the others remain unexplained. V, J and clone size derive from that table, while D and trimming were established from the DNA sequence. This sample comprises 1,000 to 1,300 clones, approximately 50% of them detected only once. Of the sample, 30% to 35% falls within the top ten clones.

What the authors observed across the whole study: In untreated products the top 10 clones covered around 90% of the repertoire, compared with roughly 64% in rapamycin-treated products. It was suggested by the authors that the increased clonal diversity in Rapa-TCPs may reflect survival of low-frequency clones and preferential expansion of central memory T cells. Paired products from the same donor had many clones in common, while repertoires from different donors did not overlap. Rapamycin-treated products showed a more diverse, less clonal TCRbeta repertoire and contained more distinct clones than untreated products.

This receptor was taken from an adult in good health. Sequences were obtained from a sorted cell population cultured from PBMCs. The rearranged chain carries TRBV18 and TRBJ2-1; the D call is tentative, TRBD1 or TRBD2, as each matches 6 bases. The CDR3 here reads CASSQGGKVYNEQFF. The DNA sequence is as follows: TGTGCCAGCTCACAGGGGGGCAAGGTCTACAATGAGCAGTTCTTC.